This passage covers 6 T cell receptor beta chains from one sample sequenced in a study of circulating and synovial CD4+ cells in juvenile arthritis. Using immunoSEQ multiplex PCR, the repertoire was profiled, and TCRdb retains in-frame clones only, with some absent. Here the sample spans about 32,000 clones, about 94% being singletons. The sample was CD4+ T cells from blood. These receptors all come from a human donor with juvenile idiopathic arthritis.

V is TRBV19 and J is TRBJ1-2, with D unclear. The V end was cut by 1 base, the J end by 4 bases, with 7 bases between. Looked up from germline, CDR1 is LNHDA and CDR2 is SQIVND (reference sequence). This CDR3 has 13 amino acids. CDR3 sequence: CASSIVPSYGYTF. The CDR3, as DNA: TGTGCCAGTAGTATAGTCCCCAGCTATGGCTACACCTTC.

The rearrangement links TRBV7-3 to TRBJ2-1, with TRBD1 matching over 9 bases. The CDR3 length is 15 residues. V was clipped by 4 bases and J by 7 bases; unmatched bases: 8. CDR1 and CDR2 (germline): SGHTA, FQGTGA. The CDR3 reads CASSSDRGEVNEQFF. The DNA of the CDR3 is TGTGCCAGCAGCTCCGACAGGGGGGAAGTGAATGAGCAGTTCTTC.

The genes are TRBV4-1 and TRBJ2-5; D is possibly TRBD1 (5 bases). V lost 7 bases, J lost 2 bases, and 14 bases lay in between. Germline values: CDR1 MGHRA, CDR2 YSYEKL. CDR3 length: 14 amino acids. In DNA form, the CDR3 reads TGCGCCAGCAAACAACAGGACGGGCAAGAGACCCAGTACTTC. Its protein is CASKQQDGQETQYF.

The chain combines TRBV21-1 with TRBJ2-1; the table assigns TRBD1, which was not confirmed against the DNA. TRBV21-1 is labeled a pseudogene. The CDR3 contains 17 residues. The CDR3 DNA reads as TGTGCCAGCAGCAAACACCGAGGTAGAGCAGGGGACAATGAGCAGTTCTTC. Translation: CASSKHRGRAGDNEQFF.

V and J are TRBV20-1 and TRBJ2-5; D might be TRBD1 (6 bases). Matching the DNA end better, TRBJ2-7 makes the J call doubtful. The CDR3 extends over 11 amino acids. CDR1 DFQATT and CDR2 SNEGSKA come from the germline V gene (reference sequence). The CDR3 sequence is CSTYRAYEQYF. The CDR3 DNA is TGCAGTACCTACAGGGCCTACGAGCAGTACTTC.

The chain recombines TRBV10-3 with TRBJ2-7; no clear D. Germline V gene data show CDR1 as ENHRY and CDR2 as SYGVKD. This CDR3 has 13 amino acids. Trimming pared 6 bases from V and 7 bases from J, leaving 16 bases between. The CDR3 region has the DNA TGTGCCATCAGCCCCCTGGGCCCCCAGGAGCAGTACTTC. This encodes CAISPLGPQEQYF.